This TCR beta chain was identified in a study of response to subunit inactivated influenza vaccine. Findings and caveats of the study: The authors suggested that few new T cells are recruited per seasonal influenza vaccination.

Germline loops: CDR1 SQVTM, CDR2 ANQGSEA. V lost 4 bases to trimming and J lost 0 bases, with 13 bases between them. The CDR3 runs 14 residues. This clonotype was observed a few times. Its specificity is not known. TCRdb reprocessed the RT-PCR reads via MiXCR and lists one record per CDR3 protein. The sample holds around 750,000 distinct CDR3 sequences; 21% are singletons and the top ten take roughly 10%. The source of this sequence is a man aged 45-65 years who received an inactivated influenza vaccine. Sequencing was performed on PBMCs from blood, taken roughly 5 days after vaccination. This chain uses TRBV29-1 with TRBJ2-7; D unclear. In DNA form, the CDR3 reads TGCAGCGTTGGGGTGGGTTACGGCTCCTACGAGCAGTACTTC. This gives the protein CSVGVGYGSYEQYF.